This TCR delta chain was identified during a study of γδ T cells in repeated Plasmodium falciparum infection. TCRdb called clones anew from the multiplex PCR reads with CATT. Of 75,000 to 95,000 delta-chain clones listed, less than 1% are singletons. Study outcomes and limitations: Compared with Australian children, Malian Vdelta2-negative repertoires seemed more clonal, less diverse, less shared.

This clone was picked up a small number of times. Its antigen is currently unknown. This probably arose from a read error, given a far larger clone one base away. In the same sample, other DNA sequences code for this CDR3. This CDR3 spans 18 amino acids. In germline, CDR1 is GEAIGNYY, CDR2 EKD. V lost 0 bases and J lost 0; bases outside the gene matches: 12. Bulk repertoires came from Vgamma9/Vdelta2+ or Vdelta2-negative gammadelta T cells flow-sorted from PBMC. The TCR was taken from a pool of human donors (malaria-infected and uninfected, not separated). The chain links TRDV2 to TRDJ1, with 7 bases fitting TRDD3. No J gene is reported in TCRdb; it was inferred here by comparing the DNA with germline. Sequenced input: gamma-delta T cells from blood. The CDR3 DNA reads TGTGCCTGTGACACCGGAGGAGGGGTGGGGGACAACACCGATAAACTCATCTTT. Amino acids: CACDTGGGVGDNTDKLIF.